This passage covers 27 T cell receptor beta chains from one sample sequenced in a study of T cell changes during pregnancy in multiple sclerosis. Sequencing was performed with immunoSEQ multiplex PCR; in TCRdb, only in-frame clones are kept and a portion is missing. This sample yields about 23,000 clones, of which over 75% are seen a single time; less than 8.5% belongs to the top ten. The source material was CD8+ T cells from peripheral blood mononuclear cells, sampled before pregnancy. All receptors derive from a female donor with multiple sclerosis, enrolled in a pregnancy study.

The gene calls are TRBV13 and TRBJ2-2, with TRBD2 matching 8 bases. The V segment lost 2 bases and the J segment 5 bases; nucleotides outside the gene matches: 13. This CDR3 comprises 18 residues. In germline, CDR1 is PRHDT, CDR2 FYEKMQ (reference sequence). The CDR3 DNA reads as TGTGCCAGCAGCTTAAGAGTTGGCCGGACTAGCCCTACCGGGGAGCTGTTTTTT. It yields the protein CASSLRVGRTSPTGELFF.

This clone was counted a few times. The CDR3 spells CASSDIPGTEDTDTQYF. The CDR3 DNA reads as TGTGCCAGCAGTGATATCCCCGGGACAGAGGACACAGATACGCAGTATTTT. The genes are TRBV2 and TRBJ2-3; 7 positions match TRBD1. The trim removed 3 bases at V and 2 bases at J, leaving 11 bases unmatched. CDR3 length equals 17 residues. Germline CDR1 SNHLY, CDR2 FYNNEI. Complete variable domain (other parts from reference TRBV2 and TRBJ2-3): EPEVTQTPSHQVTQMGQEVILRCVPISNHLYFYWYRQILGQKVEFLVSFYNNEISEKSEIFDDQFSVERPDGSNFTLKIRSTKLEDSAMYFCASSDIPGTEDTDTQYFGPGTRLTVL.

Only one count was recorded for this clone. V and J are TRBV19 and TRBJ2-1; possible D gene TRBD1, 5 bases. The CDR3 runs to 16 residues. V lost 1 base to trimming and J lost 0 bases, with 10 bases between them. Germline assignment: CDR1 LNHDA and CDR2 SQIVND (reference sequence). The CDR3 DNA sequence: TGTGCCAGTAGTATAGTTCGCGACAGCTCCTACAATGAGCAGTTCTTC. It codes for CASSIVRDSSYNEQFF.

CDR3 coding DNA: TGCGCCAGCAGCACGGGAGGTTACAATGAGCAGTTCTTC. Amino acid sequence: CASSTGGYNEQFF. V gene TRBV5-1 combines with J gene TRBJ2-1; 7 nucleotides line up with TRBD2. The CDR3 is 13 residues long. CDR1 is SGHRS and CDR2 is YFSETQ in the germline V gene. J was trimmed by 4 bases and V by 4 bases; bases with no gene match: 2.

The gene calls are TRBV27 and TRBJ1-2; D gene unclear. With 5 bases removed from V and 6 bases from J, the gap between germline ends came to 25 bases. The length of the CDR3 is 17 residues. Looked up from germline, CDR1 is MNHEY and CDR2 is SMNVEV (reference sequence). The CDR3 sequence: CASSPPLQAELGNGYTF. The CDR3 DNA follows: TGTGCCAGCAGTCCACCCCTTCAGGCGGAACTAGGGAATGGCTACACCTTC.

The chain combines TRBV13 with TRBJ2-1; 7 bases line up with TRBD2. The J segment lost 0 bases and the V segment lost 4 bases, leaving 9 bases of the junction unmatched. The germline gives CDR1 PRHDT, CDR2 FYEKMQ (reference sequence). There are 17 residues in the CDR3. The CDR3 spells CASSSISGEGSYNEQFF. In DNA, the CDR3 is TGTGCCAGCAGCTCGATCAGCGGGGAGGGCTCCTACAATGAGCAGTTCTTC. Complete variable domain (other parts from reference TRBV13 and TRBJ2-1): AAGVIQSPRHLIKEKRETATLKCYPIPRHDTVYWYQQGPGQDPQFLISFYEKMQSDKGSIPDRFSAQQFSDYHSELNMSSLELGDSALYFCASSSISGEGSYNEQFFGPGTRLTVL.

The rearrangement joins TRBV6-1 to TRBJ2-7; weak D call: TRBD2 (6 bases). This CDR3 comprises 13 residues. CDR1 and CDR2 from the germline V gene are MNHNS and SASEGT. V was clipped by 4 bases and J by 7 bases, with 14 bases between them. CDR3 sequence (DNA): TGTGCCAGCAGTGGAGGGCCCGGAGGGGAGCAGTACTTC. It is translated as CASSGGPGGEQYF.

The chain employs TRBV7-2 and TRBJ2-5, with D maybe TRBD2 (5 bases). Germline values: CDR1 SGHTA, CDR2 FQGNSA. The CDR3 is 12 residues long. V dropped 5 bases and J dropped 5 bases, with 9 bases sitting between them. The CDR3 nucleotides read TGTGCCAGCAGCCCCGACTATGAGACCCAGTACTTC. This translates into CASSPDYETQYF.

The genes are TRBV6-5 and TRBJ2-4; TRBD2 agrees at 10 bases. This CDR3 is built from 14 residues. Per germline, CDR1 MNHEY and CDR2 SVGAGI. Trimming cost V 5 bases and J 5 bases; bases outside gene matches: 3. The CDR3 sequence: CASSRGLAENIQYF. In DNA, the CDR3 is TGTGCCAGCAGTCGCGGACTAGCGGAAAACATTCAGTACTTC.

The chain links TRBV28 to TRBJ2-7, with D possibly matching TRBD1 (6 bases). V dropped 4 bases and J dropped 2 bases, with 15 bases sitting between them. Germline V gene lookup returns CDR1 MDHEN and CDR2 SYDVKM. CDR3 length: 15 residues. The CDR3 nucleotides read TGTGCCAGCAGTTGCACAGGGCATGGCCCCTACGAGCAGTACTTC. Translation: CASSCTGHGPYEQYF.

This CDR3 reads CASSLGSGHLVSIYF. In DNA form, the CDR3 reads TGTGCCAGCAGTTTAGGTTCGGGACATCTGGTTTCCATATATTTT. The V gene is TRBV28, the J gene TRBJ1-3; D is possibly TRBD1 (6 bases). Trimming shortened V by 2 bases and J by 11 bases, and 19 bases separated the two germline ends. The CDR3 sequence is 15 residues long. CDR1 is MDHEN, CDR2 SYDVKM, per germline.

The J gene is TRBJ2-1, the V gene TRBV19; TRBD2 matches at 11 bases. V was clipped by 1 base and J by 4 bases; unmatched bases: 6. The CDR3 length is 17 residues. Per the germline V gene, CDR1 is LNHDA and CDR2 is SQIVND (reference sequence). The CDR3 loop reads CASSIASLAGVYNEQFF. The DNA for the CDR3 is TGTGCCAGTAGTATAGCCTCACTAGCGGGAGTATACAATGAGCAGTTCTTC.

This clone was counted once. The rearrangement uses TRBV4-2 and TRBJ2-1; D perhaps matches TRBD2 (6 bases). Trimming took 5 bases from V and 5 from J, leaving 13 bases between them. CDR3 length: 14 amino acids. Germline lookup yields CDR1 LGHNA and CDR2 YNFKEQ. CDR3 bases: TGTGCCAGCAGCGTCCCTAGCGATGACAATGAGCAGTTCTTC. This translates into CASSVPSDDNEQFF.

CDR3 residues: CASSNGLAGLDEQYF. DNA for the CDR3: TGCGCCAGCAGCAACGGACTAGCGGGACTTGACGAGCAGTACTTC. The chain recombines TRBV5-1 with TRBJ2-7, with 12 bases aligning to TRBD2. CDR3 length equals 15 residues. V lost 4 bases to trimming and J lost 5 bases; unmatched junction nucleotides: 7. Per germline, CDR1 SGHRS and CDR2 YFSETQ.

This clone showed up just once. The CDR3 reads CASSLVGAYNEQFF. The CDR3 coding sequence is TGTGCCAGCAGCTTAGTGGGGGCTTACAATGAGCAGTTCTTC. The genes are TRBV7-9 and TRBJ2-1, with D possibly being TRBD1 (6 bases). In germline, CDR1 is SEHNR, CDR2 FQNEAQ (reference sequence). The CDR3 loop spans 14 amino acids. V lost 1 base and J lost 4, with 8 bases in between. The variable domain in full, with the rest retrieved from reference TRBV7-9 and TRBJ2-1, is DTGVSQNPRHKITKRGQNVTFRCDPISEHNRLYWYRQTLGQGPEFLTYFQNEAQLEKSRLLSDRFSAERPKGSFSTLEIQRTEQGDSAMYLCASSLVGAYNEQFFGPGTRLTVL.

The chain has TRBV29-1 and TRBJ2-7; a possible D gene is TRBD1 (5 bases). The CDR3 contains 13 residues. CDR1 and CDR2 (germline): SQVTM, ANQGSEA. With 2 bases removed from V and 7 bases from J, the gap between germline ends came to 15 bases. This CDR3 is CSVERGWFGEQYF. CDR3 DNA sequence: TGCAGCGTTGAAAGGGGATGGTTTGGAGAGCAGTACTTC.

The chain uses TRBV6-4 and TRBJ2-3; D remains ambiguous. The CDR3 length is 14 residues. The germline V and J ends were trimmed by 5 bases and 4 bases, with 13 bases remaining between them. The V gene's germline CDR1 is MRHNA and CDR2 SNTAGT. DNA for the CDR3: TGTGCCAGCAGTAAAGGTCCAGAGGCAGATACGCAGTATTTT. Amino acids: CASSKGPEADTQYF.

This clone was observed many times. Here the CDR3 reads CASSSTPGGYEQYF. Here the CDR3 DNA reads TGTGCCAGTTCTTCGACCCCCGGGGGATACGAGCAGTACTTC. This sequence joins TRBV9 and TRBJ2-7; possible D gene TRBD2, 6 bases. CDR1 SGDLS and CDR2 YYNGEE come from the germline V gene. The CDR3 has 14 residues. V lost 8 bases to trimming and J lost 4 bases, with 19 bases between them.

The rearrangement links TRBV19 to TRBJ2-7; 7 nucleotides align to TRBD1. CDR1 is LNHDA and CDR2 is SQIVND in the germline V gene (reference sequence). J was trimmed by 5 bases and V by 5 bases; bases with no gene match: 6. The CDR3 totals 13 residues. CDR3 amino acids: CASSLTGYHEQYF. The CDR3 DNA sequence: TGTGCCAGTAGTCTGACAGGGTATCACGAGCAGTACTTC.

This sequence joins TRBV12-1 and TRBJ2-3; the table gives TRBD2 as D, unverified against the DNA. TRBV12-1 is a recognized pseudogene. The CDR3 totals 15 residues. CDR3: CASSFGPGLADTQYF. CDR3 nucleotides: TGTGCCAGCAGCTTTGGTCCGGGACTAGCAGATACGCAGTATTTT.

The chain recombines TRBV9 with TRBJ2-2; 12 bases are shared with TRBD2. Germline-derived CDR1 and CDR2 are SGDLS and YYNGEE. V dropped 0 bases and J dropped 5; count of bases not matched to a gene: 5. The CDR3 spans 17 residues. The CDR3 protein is CASSVGLAGGDTGELFF. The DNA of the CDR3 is TGTGCCAGCAGCGTAGGGCTAGCGGGGGGGGATACCGGGGAGCTGTTTTTT.

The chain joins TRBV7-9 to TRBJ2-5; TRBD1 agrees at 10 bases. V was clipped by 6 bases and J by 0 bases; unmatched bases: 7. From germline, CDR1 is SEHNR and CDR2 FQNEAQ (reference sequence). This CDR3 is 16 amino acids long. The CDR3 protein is CASRHGGQGYQETQYF. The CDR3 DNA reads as TGTGCCAGCAGGCACGGGGGACAGGGGTACCAAGAGACCCAGTACTTC. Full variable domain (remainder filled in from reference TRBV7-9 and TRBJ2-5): DTGVSQNPRHKITKRGQNVTFRCDPISEHNRLYWYRQTLGQGPEFLTYFQNEAQLEKSRLLSDRFSAERPKGSFSTLEIQRTEQGDSAMYLCASRHGGQGYQETQYFGPGTRLLVL.

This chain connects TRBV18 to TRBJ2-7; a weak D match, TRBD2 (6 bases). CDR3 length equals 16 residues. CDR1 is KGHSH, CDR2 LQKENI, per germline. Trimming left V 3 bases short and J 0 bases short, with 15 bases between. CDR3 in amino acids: CASSPTRDPTSYEQYF. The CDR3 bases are TGTGCCAGCTCACCGACTAGGGACCCAACCTCCTACGAGCAGTACTTC.

The CDR3 sequence is CASSELRAAYEQYF. CDR3 DNA sequence: TGTGCCAGCAGTGAGTTGAGGGCGGCCTACGAGCAGTACTTC. V usage is TRBV25-1 and J usage is TRBJ2-7, with D possibly matching TRBD2 (5 bases). This CDR3 spans 14 amino acids. Trimming removed 3 bases from V and 2 bases from J, with 11 bases in between. Germline CDR1 reads MGHDK; CDR2 reads SYGVNS.

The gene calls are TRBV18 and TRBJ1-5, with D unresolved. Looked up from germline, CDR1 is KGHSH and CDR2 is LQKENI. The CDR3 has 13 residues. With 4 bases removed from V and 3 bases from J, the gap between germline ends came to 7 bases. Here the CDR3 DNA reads TGTGCCAGCTCACTCCTATTCAATCAGCCCCAGCATTTT. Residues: CASSLLFNQPQHF.

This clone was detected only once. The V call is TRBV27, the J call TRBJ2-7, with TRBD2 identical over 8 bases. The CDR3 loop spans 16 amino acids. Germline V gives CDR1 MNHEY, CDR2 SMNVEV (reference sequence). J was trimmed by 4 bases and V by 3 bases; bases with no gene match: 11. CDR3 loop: CASSLSFPAGVYEQYF. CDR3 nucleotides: TGTGCCAGCAGTTTGAGTTTCCCAGCGGGAGTTTACGAGCAGTACTTC.

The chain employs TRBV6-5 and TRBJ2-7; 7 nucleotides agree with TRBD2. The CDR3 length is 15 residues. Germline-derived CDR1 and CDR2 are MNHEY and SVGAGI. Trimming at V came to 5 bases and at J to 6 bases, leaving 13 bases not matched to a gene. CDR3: CASSVGGGIMFEQYF. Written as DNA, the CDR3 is TGTGCCAGCAGTGTGGGGGGGGGTATTATGTTCGAGCAGTACTTC.